This T cell receptor (beta chain) was identified in a study of tumor-infiltrating lymphocytes in glioblastoma multiforme. Regarding the study as a whole: T cells were not sorted into functional subsets. Detected clone frequencies may not reflect cell counts, being RNA-based.

Only a few counts were recorded for this clonotype. Its target is not known. This CDR3 fails to terminate in the conserved phenylalanine or tryptophan, so it likely reflects a read error. V dropped 6 bases and J dropped 5; count of bases not matched to a gene: 6. Germline values: CDR1 DFQATT, CDR2 SNEGSKA (reference sequence). The CDR3 totals 14 residues. TCR beta libraries were built from RNA through three nested multiplex PCR rounds using modified ARM-PCR. TCRB cDNA was made from 0.5 ug total RNA. Unique molecular identifiers were not described for the libraries. TCRdb reanalysed the multiplex PCR reads using MiXCR and keeps one entry per CDR3 protein. The sample carries 10,000 to 15,000 distinct CDR3 sequences, 64% recorded once.

The V and J genes are TRBV20-1 and TRBJ2-5, with 13 positions matching TRBD2. Sequencing was carried out using brain tumor tissue. The receptor comes from a male donor with glioblastoma. CDR3 in amino acids: CSALSTSGRETQYS. CDR3 DNA sequence: TGCAGTGCCCTCTCGACTAGCGGGAGGGAGACCCAGTACTCC.